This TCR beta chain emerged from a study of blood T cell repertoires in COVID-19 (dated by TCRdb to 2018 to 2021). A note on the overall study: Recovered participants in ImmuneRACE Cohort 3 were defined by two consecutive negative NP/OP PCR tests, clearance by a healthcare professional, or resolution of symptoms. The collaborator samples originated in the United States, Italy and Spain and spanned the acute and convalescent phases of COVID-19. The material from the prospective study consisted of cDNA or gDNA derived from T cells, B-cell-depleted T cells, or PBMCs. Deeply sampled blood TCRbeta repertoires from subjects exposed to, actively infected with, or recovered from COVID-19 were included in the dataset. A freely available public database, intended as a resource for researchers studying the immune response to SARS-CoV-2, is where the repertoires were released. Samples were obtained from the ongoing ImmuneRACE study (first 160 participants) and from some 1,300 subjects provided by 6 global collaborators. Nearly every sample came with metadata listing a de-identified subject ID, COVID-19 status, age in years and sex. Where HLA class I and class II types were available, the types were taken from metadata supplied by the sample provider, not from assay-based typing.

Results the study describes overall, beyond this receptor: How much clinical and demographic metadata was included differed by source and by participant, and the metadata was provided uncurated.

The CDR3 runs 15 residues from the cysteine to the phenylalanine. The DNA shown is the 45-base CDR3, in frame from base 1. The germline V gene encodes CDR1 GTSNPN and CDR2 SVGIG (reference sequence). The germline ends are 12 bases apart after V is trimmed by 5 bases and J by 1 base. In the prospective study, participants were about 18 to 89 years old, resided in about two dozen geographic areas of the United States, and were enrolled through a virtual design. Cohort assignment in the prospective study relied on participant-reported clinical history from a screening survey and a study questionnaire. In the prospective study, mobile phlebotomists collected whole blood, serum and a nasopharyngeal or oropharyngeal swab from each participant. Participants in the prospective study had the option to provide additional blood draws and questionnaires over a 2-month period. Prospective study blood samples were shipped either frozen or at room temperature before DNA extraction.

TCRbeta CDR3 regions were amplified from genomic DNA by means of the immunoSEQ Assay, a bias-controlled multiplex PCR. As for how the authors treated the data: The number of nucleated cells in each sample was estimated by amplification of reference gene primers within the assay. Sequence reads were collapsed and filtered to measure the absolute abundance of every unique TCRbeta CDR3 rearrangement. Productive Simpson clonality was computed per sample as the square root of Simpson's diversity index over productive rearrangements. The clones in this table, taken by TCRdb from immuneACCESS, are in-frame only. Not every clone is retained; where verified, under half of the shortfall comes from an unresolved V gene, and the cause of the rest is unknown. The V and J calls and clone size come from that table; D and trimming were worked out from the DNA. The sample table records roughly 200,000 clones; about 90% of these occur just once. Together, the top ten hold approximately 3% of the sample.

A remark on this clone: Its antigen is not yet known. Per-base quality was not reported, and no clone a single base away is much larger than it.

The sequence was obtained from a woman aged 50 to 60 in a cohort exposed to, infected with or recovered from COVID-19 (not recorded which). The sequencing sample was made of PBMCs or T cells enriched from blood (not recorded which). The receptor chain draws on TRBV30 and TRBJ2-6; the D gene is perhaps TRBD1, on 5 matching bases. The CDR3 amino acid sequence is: CAWYGAGSGANVLTF. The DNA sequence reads TGTGCCTGGTATGGGGCAGGATCTGGGGCCAACGTCCTGACTTTC.